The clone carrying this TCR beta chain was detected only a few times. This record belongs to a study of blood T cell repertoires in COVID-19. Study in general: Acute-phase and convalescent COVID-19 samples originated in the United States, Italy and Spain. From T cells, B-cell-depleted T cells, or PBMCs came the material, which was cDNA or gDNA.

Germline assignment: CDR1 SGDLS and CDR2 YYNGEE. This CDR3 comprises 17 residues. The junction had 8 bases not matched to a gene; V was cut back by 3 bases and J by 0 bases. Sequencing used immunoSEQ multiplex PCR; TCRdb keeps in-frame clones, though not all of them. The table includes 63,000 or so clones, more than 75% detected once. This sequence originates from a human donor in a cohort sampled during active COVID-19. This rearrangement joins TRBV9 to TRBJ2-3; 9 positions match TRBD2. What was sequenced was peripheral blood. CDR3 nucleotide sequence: TGTGCCAGCAGCGCAGACATAGCGGGAGTGAGCACAGATACGCAGTATTTT. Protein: CASSADIAGVSTDTQYF.